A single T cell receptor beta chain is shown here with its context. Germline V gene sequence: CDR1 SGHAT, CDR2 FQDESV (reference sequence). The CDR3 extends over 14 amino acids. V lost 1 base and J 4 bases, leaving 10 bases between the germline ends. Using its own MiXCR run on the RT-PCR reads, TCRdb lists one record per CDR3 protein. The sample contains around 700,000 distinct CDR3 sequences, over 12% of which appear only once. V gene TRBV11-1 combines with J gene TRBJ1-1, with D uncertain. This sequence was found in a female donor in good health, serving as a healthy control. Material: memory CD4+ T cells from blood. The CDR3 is CASSLGRLATEAFF. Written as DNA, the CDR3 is TGTGCCAGCAGCTTAGGGAGGTTGGCCACTGAAGCTTTCTTT. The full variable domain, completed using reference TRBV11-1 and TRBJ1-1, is EAEVAQSPRYKITEKSQAVAFWCDPISGHATLYWYRQILGQGPELLVQFQDESVVDDSQLPKDRFSAERLKGVDSTLKIQPAELGDSAMYLCASSLGRLATEAFFGQGTRLTVV.